This TCR beta chain derives from a study of T-cell memory formation after mild COVID-19. Germline-derived CDR1 and CDR2 are SGHAT and FQNNGV. The CDR3 has 12 amino acids. Trimming took 5 bases from V and 5 from J, leaving 9 bases between them. TCRdb ran MiXCR on the 5' RACE reads and lists one entry per CDR3 protein. This table has 200,000 to 300,000 distinct CDR3 sequences, roughly a sixth appearing once. Sequencing input: PBMCs or a T cell subset sorted from them (not recorded which). This chain links TRBV11-2 with TRBJ2-5; D remains ambiguous. This sequence originates from a man aged 18 to 29 who had mild COVID-19 (a few samples of this study predate the infection). Cell type and time point are not known. DNA of the CDR3: TGTGCCAGCAGCGCCACTTTGGAGACCCAGTACTTC. This gives the protein CASSATLETQYF. Supplemented by reference TRBV11-2 and TRBJ2-5, the full variable domain reads EAGVAQSPRYKIIEKRQSVAFWCNPISGHATLYWYQQILGQGPKLLIQFQNNGVVDDSQLPKDRFSAERLKGVDSTLKIQPAKLEDSAVYLCASSATLETQYFGPGTRLLVL.